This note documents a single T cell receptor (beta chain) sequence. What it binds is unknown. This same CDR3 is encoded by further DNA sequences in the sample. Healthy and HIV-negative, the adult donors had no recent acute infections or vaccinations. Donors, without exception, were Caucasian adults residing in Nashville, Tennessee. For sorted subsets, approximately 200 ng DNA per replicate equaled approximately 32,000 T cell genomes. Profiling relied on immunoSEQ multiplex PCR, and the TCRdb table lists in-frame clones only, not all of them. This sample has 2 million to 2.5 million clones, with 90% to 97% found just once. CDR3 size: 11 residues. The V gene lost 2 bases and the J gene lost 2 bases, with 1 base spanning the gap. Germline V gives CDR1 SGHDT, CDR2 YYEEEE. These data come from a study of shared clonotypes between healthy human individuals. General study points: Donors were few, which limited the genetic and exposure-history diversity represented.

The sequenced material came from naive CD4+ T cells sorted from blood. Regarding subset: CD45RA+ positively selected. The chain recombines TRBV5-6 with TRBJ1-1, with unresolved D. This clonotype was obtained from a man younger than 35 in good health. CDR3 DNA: TGTGCCAGCAGCTTTAACACTGAAGCTTTCTTT. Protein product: CASSFNTEAFF.